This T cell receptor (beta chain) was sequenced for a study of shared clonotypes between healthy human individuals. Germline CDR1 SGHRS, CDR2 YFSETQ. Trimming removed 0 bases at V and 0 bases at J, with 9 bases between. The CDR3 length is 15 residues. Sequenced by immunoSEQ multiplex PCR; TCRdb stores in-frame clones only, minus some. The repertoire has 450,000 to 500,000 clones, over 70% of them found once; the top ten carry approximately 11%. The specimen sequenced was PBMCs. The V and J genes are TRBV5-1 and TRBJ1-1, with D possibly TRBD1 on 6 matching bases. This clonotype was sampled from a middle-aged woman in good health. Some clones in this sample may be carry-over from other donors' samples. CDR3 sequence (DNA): TGCGCCAGCAGCTTGGGGACAGCCATGAACACTGAAGCTTTCTTT. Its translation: CASSLGTAMNTEAFF.